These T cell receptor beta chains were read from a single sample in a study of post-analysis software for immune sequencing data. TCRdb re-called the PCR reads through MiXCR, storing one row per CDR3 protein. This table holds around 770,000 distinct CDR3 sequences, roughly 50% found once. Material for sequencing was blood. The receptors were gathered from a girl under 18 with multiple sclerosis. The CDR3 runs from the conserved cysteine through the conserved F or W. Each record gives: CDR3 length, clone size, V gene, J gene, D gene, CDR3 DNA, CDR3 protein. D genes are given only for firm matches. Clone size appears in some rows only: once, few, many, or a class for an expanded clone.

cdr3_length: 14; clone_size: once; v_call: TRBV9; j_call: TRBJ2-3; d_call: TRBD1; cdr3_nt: TGTGCCAGCAGCGTATCCGCCAGGGGGGATACGCAGTATTTT; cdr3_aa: CASSVSARGDTQYF
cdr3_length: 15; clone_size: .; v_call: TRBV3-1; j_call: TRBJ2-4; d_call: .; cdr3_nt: TGTGCCAGCAGCCGCATGCTCGGACAAATTAACATTCAGTACTTC; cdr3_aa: CASSRMLGQINIQYF
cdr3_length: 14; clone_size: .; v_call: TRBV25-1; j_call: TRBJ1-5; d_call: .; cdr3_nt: TGTGCCAGCAGTGAACCAGGCCGCAATCAGCCCCAGCATTTT; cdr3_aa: CASSEPGRNQPQHF
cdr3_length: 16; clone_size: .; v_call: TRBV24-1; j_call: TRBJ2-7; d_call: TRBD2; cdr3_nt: TGTGCCACCAGTGATACGACTAGCGGGAGGTACAATGAGCAGTACTTC; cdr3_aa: CATSDTTSGRYNEQYF
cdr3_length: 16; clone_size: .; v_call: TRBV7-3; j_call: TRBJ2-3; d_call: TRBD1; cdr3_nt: TGTGCCAGCAGCTCGGGACAGGGAGGAGGGACAGATACGCAGTATTTT; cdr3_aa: CASSSGQGGGTDTQYF
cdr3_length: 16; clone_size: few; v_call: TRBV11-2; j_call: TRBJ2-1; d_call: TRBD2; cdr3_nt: TGTGCCAGCAGCTTACAAGCGGGAGGGCCGCCTACTCTAGCGTTCTTC; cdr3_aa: CASSLQAGGPPTLAFF
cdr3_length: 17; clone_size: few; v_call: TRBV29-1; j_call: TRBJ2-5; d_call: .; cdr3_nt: TGCAGCGTTGAAGATATCGTAGGACGCGGATCCCAAGAGACCCAGTACTTC; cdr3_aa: CSVEDIVGRGSQETQYF
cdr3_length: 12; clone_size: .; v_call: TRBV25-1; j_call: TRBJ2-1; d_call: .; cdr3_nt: TGTGCTCCCAGGGCGGGGCGCAATGAGCAGTTCTTC; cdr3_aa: CAPRAGRNEQFF
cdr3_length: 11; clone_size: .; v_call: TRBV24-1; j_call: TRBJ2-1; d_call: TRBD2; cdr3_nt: TGTGCCACCAGTGATTTGCGGGAGGCGTTCTTC; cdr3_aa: CATSDLREAFF
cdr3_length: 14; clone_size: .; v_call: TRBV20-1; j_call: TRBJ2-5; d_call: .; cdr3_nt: TGCAGTGCTAGGGGGGGGGCGGCGCAAGAGACCCAGTACTTC; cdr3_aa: CSARGGAAQETQYF
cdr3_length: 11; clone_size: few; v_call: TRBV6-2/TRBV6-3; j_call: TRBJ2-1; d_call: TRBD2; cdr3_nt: TGTGCCAGTGCCTCGGGAGGGGAGCAGTTCTTC; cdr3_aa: CASASGGEQFF
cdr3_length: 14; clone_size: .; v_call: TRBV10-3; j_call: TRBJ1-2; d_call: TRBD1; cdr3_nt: TGTGCCATCAGTGAGTCACGGACAGGGTCCGGCTACACCTTC; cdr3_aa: CAISESRTGSGYTF
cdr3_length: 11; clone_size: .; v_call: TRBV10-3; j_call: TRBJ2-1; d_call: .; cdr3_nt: TGTGCCTCTCACGGGGTTAATGAGCAGTTCTTC; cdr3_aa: CASHGVNEQFF
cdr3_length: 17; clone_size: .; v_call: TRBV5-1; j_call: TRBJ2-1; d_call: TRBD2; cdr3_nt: TGCGCCAGCAGCACGGGACTAGCGGGAGGCCACTACAATGAGCAGTTCTTC; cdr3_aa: CASSTGLAGGHYNEQFF
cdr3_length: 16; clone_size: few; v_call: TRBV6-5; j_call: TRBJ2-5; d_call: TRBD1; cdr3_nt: TGTGCCAGCAGTTCGCCAAAGGACAGGGATGGAGAGACCCAGTACTTC; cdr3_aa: CASSSPKDRDGETQYF
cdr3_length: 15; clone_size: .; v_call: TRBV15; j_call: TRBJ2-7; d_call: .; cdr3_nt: TGTGCCACCAGCAGTGATCTTGGGAGCTCCTACGAGCAGTACTTC; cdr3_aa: CATSSDLGSSYEQYF
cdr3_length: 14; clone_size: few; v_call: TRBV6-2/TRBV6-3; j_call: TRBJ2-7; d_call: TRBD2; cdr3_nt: TGTGCCAGCAGCCGACGACTAGCGACCTACGAGCAGTACTTC; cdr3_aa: CASSRRLATYEQYF
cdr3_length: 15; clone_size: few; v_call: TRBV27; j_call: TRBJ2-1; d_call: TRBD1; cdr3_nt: TGTGCCAGCAGTTTATTTGGACAGGGGGACAATGAGCAGTTCTTC; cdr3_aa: CASSLFGQGDNEQFF
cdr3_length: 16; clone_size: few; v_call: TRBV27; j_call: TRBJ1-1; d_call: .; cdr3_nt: TGTGCCAGCAGTACGCCGTCCGGACTGATGAACACTGAAGCTTTCTTT; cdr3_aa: CASSTPSGLMNTEAFF
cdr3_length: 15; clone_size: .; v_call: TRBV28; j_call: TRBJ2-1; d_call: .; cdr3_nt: TGTGTCAGCAGCCAGACAGGATCCCCACTCGATGAGCAGTTCTTC; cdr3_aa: CVSSQTGSPLDEQFF
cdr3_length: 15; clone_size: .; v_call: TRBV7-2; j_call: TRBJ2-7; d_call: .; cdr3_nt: TGTGCCAGCAGTAAAGGAGGTTCTCAAACCTACGAGCAGTACTTC; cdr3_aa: CASSKGGSQTYEQYF
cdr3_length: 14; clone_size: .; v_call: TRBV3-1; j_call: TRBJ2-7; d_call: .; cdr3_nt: TGTGCCAGCAGCCAAACCGGGACAACCTACGAGCAGTACTTC; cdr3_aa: CASSQTGTTYEQYF
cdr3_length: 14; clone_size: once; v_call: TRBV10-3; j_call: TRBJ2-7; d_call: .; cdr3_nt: TGTGCCATCAGGGAGCGCGAGGACCTGGGCGAGCAGTACTTC; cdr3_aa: CAIREREDLGEQYF